A single sample is the source of the 17 T cell receptor beta chains below, sequenced in a study of T-cell reconstitution after alpha-beta-depleted transplantation in children. Unique molecular identifiers tagged the TCRbeta library. TCRdb used MiXCR to reprocess the PCR reads, holding one entry per CDR3 protein. In the table there are 330,000 or so distinct CDR3 sequences, around 10% of which are singletons. The source material was PBMCs from the stem cell graft donor, sampled from the stem cell graft. The receptors were gathered from a human donor who donated a stem cell graft to a child with acute lymphoblastic leukemia.

The chain couples TRBV27 to TRBJ2-7, with 8 bases lining up with TRBD1. The CDR3 extends over 14 amino acids. The J segment lost 5 bases and the V segment lost 4 bases, leaving 7 bases of the junction unmatched. Germline V gives CDR1 MNHEY, CDR2 SMNVEV (reference sequence). The CDR3 DNA reads as TGTGCCAGCAGTTCCTACGGGGGACAGGACGAGCAGTACTTC. Residues: CASSSYGGQDEQYF.

This clonotype was seen at least ten times. The chain's CDR3 is CSAETKAGSYNEQFF. The CDR3 DNA sequence: TGCAGTGCTGAAACCAAAGCGGGCTCCTACAATGAGCAGTTCTTC. The genes are TRBV20-1 and TRBJ2-1, with D perhaps TRBD2 (6 bases). This CDR3 spans 15 amino acids. Germline CDR1 DFQATT, CDR2 SNEGSKA (reference sequence). Trimming left V 5 bases short and J 0 bases short, with 14 bases between.

CDR3: CSARLGARTEAFF. CDR3 DNA sequence: TGCAGTGCTCGCCTGGGGGCGAGGACTGAAGCTTTCTTT. The chain is built from TRBV20-1 and TRBJ1-1, with a tentative D call TRBD1 (6 bases). Germline loops: CDR1 DFQATT, CDR2 SNEGSKA (reference sequence). This CDR3 comprises 13 residues. V lost 5 bases and J 5 bases, leaving 15 bases between the germline ends.

Many counts were recorded for this clonotype. This chain connects TRBV28 to TRBJ1-5; no reliable D call. Germline V lookup: CDR1 MDHEN, CDR2 SYDVKM. The CDR3 contains 12 residues. Trimming shortened V by 6 bases and J by 6 bases, and 9 bases separated the two germline ends. CDR3 residues: CASSPISQPQHF. CDR3 sequence (DNA): TGTGCCAGCAGCCCCATCAGTCAGCCCCAGCATTTT.

This clonotype was observed a handful of times. The J gene is TRBJ2-1, the V gene TRBV5-1, with D possibly TRBD2 on 6 matching bases. The ends were cut back, 4 bases at V and 6 bases at J, with 14 bases in the middle. The CDR3 totals 14 residues. Germline-derived CDR1 and CDR2 are SGHRS and YFSETQ. Written as DNA, the CDR3 is TGCGCCAGCAGCCTGGAGGGGACTTTCAATGAGCAGTTCTTC. Its translation is CASSLEGTFNEQFF.

This chain uses TRBV7-2 with TRBJ2-3, with D perhaps given as TRBD1 or TRBD2 (6 bases each). The CDR3 is 16 residues long. V lost 0 bases and J lost 4, with 14 bases in between. Germline loops: CDR1 SGHTA, CDR2 FQGNSA. CDR3 DNA sequence: TGTGCCAGCAGCTTAGCCGGCGGAGGGGGATCAGATACGCAGTATTTT. Protein product: CASSLAGGGGSDTQYF.

This clonotype was seen only a few times. CDR3 coding DNA: TGTGCCAGCACTCTGGGGAGACAGGGGCTTTGGTTGAACACTGAAGCTTTCTTT. This sequence encodes CASTLGRQGLWLNTEAFF. The gene calls are TRBV12-3 or TRBV12-4 and TRBJ1-1; the match to TRBD1 covers 8 bases. The J segment lost 0 bases and the V segment lost 7 bases, leaving 16 bases of the junction unmatched. This CDR3 spans 18 amino acids.

This clonotype was picked up a small number of times. The rearrangement uses TRBV28 and TRBJ2-1, with 10 bases aligning to TRBD1. This CDR3 spans 15 amino acids. With V trimmed by 7 bases and J by 2 bases, 5 bases remained unmatched. Germline assignment: CDR1 MDHEN and CDR2 SYDVKM. DNA for the CDR3: TGTGCCAGCATTTCCGGGACAGGGGCCTACAATGAGCAGTTCTTC. This gives the protein CASISGTGAYNEQFF.

This clonotype was counted only a few times. The rearrangement joins TRBV7-2 to TRBJ1-2, with D unclear. This CDR3 is 14 amino acids long. CDR1 SGHTA and CDR2 FQGNSA come from the germline V gene. Trimming stripped 7 bases from V and 5 bases from J, with 17 bases between. DNA of the CDR3: TGTGCCAGCACCTCGACGGTCGTAGGGTATGGCTACACCTTC. It is translated as CASTSTVVGYGYTF.

This clonotype was picked up a small number of times. This chain connects TRBV20-1 to TRBJ1-5; D is unresolved. This CDR3 spans 14 amino acids. Germline CDR1 is DFQATT and CDR2 is SNEGSKA (reference sequence). V lost 6 bases, J lost 2 bases, and 14 bases lay in between. The CDR3 DNA reads TGCAGTGCCATGGGGTTCGTGGGCAATCAGCCCCAGCATTTT. Its protein product is CSAMGFVGNQPQHF.

In this sample, this clonotype turned up a few times. J is TRBJ2-7 and V is TRBV28, with 8 bases that match TRBD1. The CDR3 runs to 14 residues. Germline V gene sequence: CDR1 MDHEN, CDR2 SYDVKM. The J segment lost 2 bases and the V segment lost 6 bases, leaving 6 bases of the junction unmatched. CDR3 nucleotide sequence: TGTGCCAGCAGGACACAGGGGGGACCCTACGAGCAGTACTTC. Translating gives CASRTQGGPYEQYF.

In this sample, this clonotype turned up a few times. The rearrangement uses TRBV29-1 and TRBJ1-4, with TRBD1 as a possible D gene (5 bases). Germline V CDR1 and CDR2: SQVTM, ANQGSEA. The germline V and J ends were trimmed by 6 bases and 8 bases, with 28 bases remaining between them. CDR3 length equals 17 residues. CDR3 nucleotides: TGCAGCGTCTCATGGGGGACCTCCCTGGGTGAAGTAGAAAAACTGTTTTTT. Encoded protein: CSVSWGTSLGEVEKLFF.

This clonotype was observed a few times. This rearrangement joins TRBV30 to TRBJ2-3, with 11 positions matching TRBD1. This CDR3 is built from 13 residues. The J segment lost 4 bases and the V segment lost 5 bases, leaving 2 bases of the junction unmatched. Germline assignment: CDR1 GTSNPN and CDR2 SVGIG (reference sequence). This chain's CDR3 is CAWGQGAADTQYF. Written as DNA, the CDR3 is TGTGCCTGGGGACAGGGGGCCGCAGATACGCAGTATTTT.

This clonotype was detected ten times or more. The genes are TRBV20-1 and TRBJ1-5, with 8 bases matching TRBD1. Germline CDR1 reads DFQATT; CDR2 reads SNEGSKA (reference sequence). The trim removed 4 bases at V and 2 bases at J, leaving 7 bases unmatched. The CDR3 is made up of 15 amino acids. Written as DNA, the CDR3 is TGCAGTGCTACCGCTGGGACAGGACGCAATCAGCCCCAGCATTTT. As protein: CSATAGTGRNQPQHF.

The chain is built from TRBV14 and TRBJ2-7; D is ambiguous. Germline CDR1 SGHDN, CDR2 FVKESK. Trimming stripped 0 bases from V and 0 bases from J, with 9 bases between. This CDR3 comprises 15 residues. In DNA, the CDR3 is TGTGCCAGCAGCCAAGATTGGGTAAACTCCTACGAGCAGTACTTC. Protein: CASSQDWVNSYEQYF.

In this sample, this clonotype turned up a few times. The genes are TRBV15 and TRBJ2-1; 8 bases fit TRBD1. V trimming: 5 bases; J trimming: 6 bases; junction bases outside the gene matches: 15. Germline loops: CDR1 LNHNV, CDR2 YYDKDF (reference sequence). CDR3 length: 17 residues. In DNA form, the CDR3 reads TGTGCCACCAGCGTTGGACAGGGTTGGGTTTCCAGCAATGAGCAGTTCTTC. It is translated as CATSVGQGWVSSNEQFF.

The rearrangement joins TRBV7-8 to TRBJ2-7; D remains unclear. Trimming removed 3 bases from V and 2 bases from J, with 14 bases in between. The V gene's germline CDR1 is SGHVS and CDR2 FQNEAQ. This CDR3 is built from 15 residues. This CDR3 is CASSFKETFTYEQYF. CDR3 coding DNA: TGTGCCAGCAGCTTCAAAGAGACTTTTACCTACGAGCAGTACTTC.